The 5 T cell receptor beta chains presented below share a single source sample, sequenced in a study of blood T cells in healthy people across ages. The use of a sample-barcoded 5' primer and a J-beta primer mix characterized a second PCR of roughly 6 to 11 cycles. From the 5' RACE reads, TCRdb called clonotypes with MiXCR, one entry per CDR3 protein. Of about 1,000,000 distinct CDR3 sequences listed, 40% to 45% are singletons. The sample consisted of blood. These receptor sequences come from a woman aged 55 to 70 in good health.

This chain links TRBV28 with TRBJ2-7; 15 bases are shared with TRBD2. Germline CDR1 MDHEN, CDR2 SYDVKM. The V gene end was trimmed by 4 bases and the J gene end by 7 bases; junction bases not matched to a gene: 5. CDR3 length: 15 residues. CDR3 in amino acids: CASSSGLAGGKEQYF. CDR3 nucleotides: TGTGCCAGCAGTTCTGGACTAGCGGGAGGGAAGGAGCAGTACTTC.

The chain uses TRBV20-1 and TRBJ2-7; 7 bases match TRBD1. Germline V lookup: CDR1 DFQATT, CDR2 SNEGSKA (reference sequence). The CDR3 is 12 residues long. V gave up 5 bases and J gave up 6 bases; unmatched junction bases: 7. The CDR3 loop reads CSAARQGTEQYF. The CDR3 coding sequence is TGCAGTGCTGCTAGACAGGGAACCGAGCAGTACTTC.

This clonotype was picked up a small number of times. CDR3 in amino acids: CSAPRAGPAETQYF. CDR3 bases: TGCAGTGCCCCTAGGGCGGGGCCGGCAGAGACCCAGTACTTC. This sequence joins TRBV20-1 and TRBJ2-5; a weak D match, TRBD2 (6 bases). V was trimmed by 6 bases and J by 4 bases, leaving 18 bases between them. The CDR3 loop spans 14 amino acids. Germline CDR1 reads DFQATT; CDR2 reads SNEGSKA (reference sequence).

This chain joins TRBV27 and TRBJ1-1, with D possibly TRBD1 on 5 matching bases. Looked up from germline, CDR1 is MNHEY and CDR2 is SMNVEV (reference sequence). V lost 5 bases and J 3 bases, leaving 16 bases between the germline ends. The CDR3 spans 15 residues. The CDR3 loop reads CASSPNRFADTEAFF. In DNA form, the CDR3 reads TGTGCCAGCAGTCCAAACAGGTTTGCGGACACTGAAGCTTTCTTT.

The chain has TRBV20-1 and TRBJ2-3; D is undetermined. CDR1 is DFQATT and CDR2 is SNEGSKA in the germline V gene (reference sequence). V lost 4 bases, J lost 6 bases, and 11 bases lay in between. CDR3 length: 12 residues. The CDR3 DNA reads as TGCAGTGCTAATAGTGTTGGGGATACGCAGTATTTT. As protein: CSANSVGDTQYF.